Each of the 32 T cell receptor beta chains below was sequenced from the same sample in a study of CD8 T cells in ankylosing spondylitis (dated by TCRdb to about 2017). The method was 5' RACE. The run used an Illumina HiSeq 2500. TCRdb reanalyzed the raw reads on its own, using fastp at Q25 for trimming and MiXCR for clone calling, and kept in-frame beta chains. Rows matching on CDR3 protein sequence are summarized as one entry with the most common DNA and genes. Present in this sample are hundreds of thousands of distinct CDR3 sequences, 10% to 15% of which were seen just once. Jointly, the top ten make up around 7% of the sample. Which antigens these TCRs recognize remains unknown. Study-level results and caveats: A TCR beta motif of eight highly homologous amino acid variants appeared characteristic of blood from ankylosing spondylitis patients.

The specimen sequenced was blood, either unsorted or a sorted T cell fraction (not recorded which). These receptor sequences come from a male donor with ankylosing spondylitis.

This chain joins TRBV20-1 and TRBJ2-3; TRBD2 agrees at 7 bases. The CDR3 runs to 14 residues. Germline V CDR1 and CDR2: DFQATT, SNEGSKA (reference sequence). V lost 6 bases and J lost 0; bases outside the gene matches: 6. The CDR3 sequence: CSAGTTTSTDTQYF. DNA for the CDR3: TGCAGTGCCGGGACTACGACTAGCACAGATACGCAGTATTTT.

This clonotype was recorded at least ten times. The J gene is TRBJ2-7, the V gene TRBV20-1; D possibly corresponds to TRBD1 (6 bases). From germline, CDR1 is DFQATT and CDR2 SNEGSKA (reference sequence). V shed 5 bases and J shed 0 bases, with 20 bases lying between them. The CDR3 sequence is 16 residues long. The CDR3 loop reads CSASTLGTPASYEQYF. DNA for the CDR3: TGCAGTGCTTCGACCCTCGGGACACCCGCCTCCTACGAGCAGTACTTC.

The rearrangement uses TRBV15 and TRBJ1-4, with 7 bases aligning to TRBD1. The V gene end was trimmed by 5 bases and the J gene end by 5 bases; junction bases not matched to a gene: 2. The V gene's germline CDR1 is LNHNV and CDR2 YYDKDF (reference sequence). The CDR3 consists of 13 residues. CDR3 nucleotides: TGTGCCACCAGCGCAGGGGGGAATGAAAAACTGTTTTTT. Its protein product is CATSAGGNEKLFF.

This rearrangement joins TRBV3-1 to TRBJ1-2; no clear D gene. The germline V and J ends were trimmed by 4 bases and 7 bases, with 16 bases remaining between them. Germline CDR1 LGHDT, CDR2 YNNKEL (reference sequence). There are 14 residues in the CDR3. The CDR3 loop is CASSPRPLGGGYTF. The CDR3 DNA follows: TGTGCCAGCAGCCCGCGGCCCCTCGGCGGTGGCTACACCTTC.

V and J are TRBV7-2 and TRBJ1-4; D gene unclear. This CDR3 is 12 amino acids long. V lost 3 bases and J 8 bases, leaving 7 bases between the germline ends. The germline V gene encodes CDR1 SGHTA and CDR2 FQGNSA. Here the CDR3 reads CASSFSGEKLFF. The CDR3 DNA sequence: TGTGCCAGCAGCTTTAGCGGGGAAAAACTGTTTTTT.

This clonotype was found a few times. The chain carries TRBV5-1 and TRBJ2-6; D is uncertain. The CDR3 has 16 residues. Germline V CDR1 and CDR2: SGHRS, YFSETQ. With 2 bases removed from V and 2 bases from J, the gap between germline ends came to 11 bases. The CDR3 DNA sequence: TGCGCCAGCAGCTTATTGGCCAGCGCTGGGGCCAACGTCCTGACTTTC. Its protein is CASSLLASAGANVLTF.

This clonotype was picked up a small number of times. V usage is TRBV5-1 and J usage is TRBJ2-1; D is possibly TRBD2 (6 bases). The ends were cut back, 2 bases at V and 3 bases at J, with 15 bases in the middle. CDR1 and CDR2 (germline): SGHRS, YFSETQ. CDR3 length: 16 residues. The CDR3 loop is CASSFGAGSVYNEQFF. Here the CDR3 DNA reads TGCGCCAGCAGCTTCGGGGCGGGATCCGTCTACAATGAGCAGTTCTTC.

This clonotype was observed at least ten times. This rearrangement joins TRBV2 to TRBJ2-1, with TRBD2 matching over 12 bases. Trimming removed 7 bases from V and 6 bases from J; junction bases left unmatched: 7. CDR1 is SNHLY and CDR2 is FYNNEI in the germline V gene. CDR3 length: 15 amino acids. The CDR3 DNA reads TGTGCCAGCACCCCACTAGCGGGAGGACTCAATGAGCAGTTCTTC. It is translated as CASTPLAGGLNEQFF.

This clonotype was seen at least ten times. The chain carries TRBV4-2 and TRBJ2-2; D gene unclear. V was trimmed by 0 bases and J by 2 bases, leaving 10 bases between them. Germline V gives CDR1 LGHNA, CDR2 YNFKEQ. The CDR3 length is 16 residues. CDR3 bases: TGTGCCAGCAGCCAAGAATCCACCCAAAACACCGGGGAGCTGTTTTTT. Translated: CASSQESTQNTGELFF.

The chain carries TRBV12-3 or TRBV12-4 and TRBJ2-1; 8 bases are shared with TRBD2. V was pared by 3 bases and J by 7 bases, with 8 bases of the junction left unmatched. CDR3 length equals 15 residues. The DNA of the CDR3 is TGTGCCAGCAGTTTTACCAGCGGGAGTCTGAATGAGCAGTTCTTC. It is translated as CASSFTSGSLNEQFF.

V gene TRBV7-8 combines with J gene TRBJ2-3, with TRBD1 as a possible D gene (6 bases). Germline V gives CDR1 SGHVS, CDR2 FQNEAQ. V dropped 4 bases and J dropped 4 bases, with 18 bases sitting between them. This CDR3 comprises 16 residues. CDR3 coding DNA: TGTGCCAGCAGCTCAGGGGCCGGCAACCCCCCAGATACGCAGTATTTT. Its translation is CASSSGAGNPPDTQYF.

This clonotype was observed a handful of times. The chain employs TRBV20-1 and TRBJ2-3, with TRBD2 identical over 15 bases. In germline, CDR1 is DFQATT, CDR2 SNEGSKA (reference sequence). The CDR3 spans 19 residues. V trimming: 1 base; J trimming: 6 bases; junction bases outside the gene matches: 14. This CDR3 is CSARGGGLAGGTLMDTQYF. For the CDR3, the DNA is TGCAGTGCTAGAGGCGGGGGACTAGCGGGAGGTACCCTTATGGATACGCAGTATTTT.

The chain uses TRBV14 and TRBJ1-1; D is uncertain. The CDR3 contains 14 residues. V lost 4 bases, J lost 1 base, and 10 bases lay in between. Germline assignment: CDR1 SGHDN and CDR2 FVKESK. The DNA for the CDR3 is TGTGCCAGCAGCCCTGTAAGAGAGAACACTGAAGCTTTCTTT. Protein product: CASSPVRENTEAFF.

This clonotype was detected once. This sequence joins TRBV20-1 and TRBJ2-3, with a possible D match to TRBD1 (6 bases). The CDR3 has 15 amino acids. Germline V CDR1 and CDR2: DFQATT, SNEGSKA (reference sequence). Trimming took off 0 bases at V and 2 bases at J, with 12 bases between the two ends. DNA for the CDR3: TGCAGTGCTAGAGATGGGACACCATTCACAGATACGCAGTATTTT. Translated, it gives CSARDGTPFTDTQYF.

The sample holds a few counts of this clonotype. V gene TRBV7-6 combines with J gene TRBJ2-1; TRBD2 matches at 9 bases. The CDR3 runs to 15 residues. Germline V gene lookup returns CDR1 SGHVS and CDR2 FNYEAQ. J gave up 9 bases and V 5 bases, and 11 bases lay outside the gene matches. Here the CDR3 DNA reads TGTGCCAGCAGCCCAGGGACTAGCTCGGGGGCTGAGCAGTTCTTC. Translation: CASSPGTSSGAEQFF.

This clonotype has a handful of counts. This rearrangement joins TRBV4-2 to TRBJ2-1; D not certain. Germline V lookup: CDR1 LGHNA, CDR2 YNFKEQ. The CDR3 runs 13 residues. Between the trimmed V and J ends, which lost 0 bases and 4 bases, there was a span of 4 bases. The CDR3 DNA sequence: TGTGCCAGCAGCCAAGAAACATACAATGAGCAGTTCTTC. Translating gives CASSQETYNEQFF.

The chain links TRBV11-2 to TRBJ2-5, with D possibly being TRBD1 (6 bases). Germline V gene sequence: CDR1 SGHAT, CDR2 FQNNGV. V gave up 5 bases and J gave up 0 bases, with 16 bases separating them. The CDR3 is 16 amino acids. CDR3: CASSPEQGPHQETQYF. The CDR3 DNA is TGTGCCAGCAGCCCTGAACAGGGCCCACACCAAGAGACCCAGTACTTC.

The chain recombines TRBV20-1 with TRBJ2-1, with 11 bases that match TRBD2. The CDR3 consists of 16 residues. V lost 4 bases, J lost 4 bases, and 9 bases stayed unmatched. Looked up from germline, CDR1 is DFQATT and CDR2 is SNEGSKA (reference sequence). The CDR3 here is CSAKGGLAVLYNEQFF. DNA for the CDR3: TGCAGTGCTAAGGGGGGACTAGCGGTACTTTACAATGAGCAGTTCTTC.

This clonotype was found a few times. V is TRBV30 and J is TRBJ2-1; D uncertain. In germline, CDR1 is GTSNPN, CDR2 SVGIG (reference sequence). Trimming removed 2 bases at V and 5 bases at J, with 4 bases between. The length of the CDR3 is 11 residues. In nucleotides, the CDR3 is TGTGCCTGGAGTCAGGACAATGAGCAGTTCTTC. This encodes CAWSQDNEQFF.

The chain combines TRBV27 with TRBJ2-1, with 7 bases lining up with TRBD2. The CDR3 has 17 residues. Germline trimming cut 8 bases from V and 8 bases from J; bases unmatched to any gene: 21. Germline values: CDR1 MNHEY, CDR2 SMNVEV (reference sequence). The CDR3 region has the DNA TGTGCCAGCTGTAAGGGCGGGAGCTCGGAAGATTTCGATGAGCAGTTCTTC. Residues: CASCKGGSSEDFDEQFF.

This clonotype was seen only a few times. V and J are TRBV6-1 and TRBJ2-5; no reliable D call. V was trimmed by 8 bases and J by 1 base, leaving 11 bases between them. Germline V gives CDR1 MNHNS, CDR2 SASEGT. The CDR3 contains 13 residues. CDR3 loop: CASHRSGQETQYF. The DNA for the CDR3 is TGTGCCAGCCACCGGTCCGGCCAAGAGACCCAGTACTTC.

This chain joins TRBV14 and TRBJ2-2; TRBD1 matches at 7 bases. Germline CDR1 reads SGHDN; CDR2 reads FVKESK. Trimming cost V 4 bases and J 4 bases; bases outside gene matches: 12. The CDR3 is 17 residues long. The CDR3 sequence is CASSRLTGDRSTGELFF. As DNA, the CDR3 is TGTGCCAGCAGCCGCCTTACAGGGGATCGGAGCACCGGGGAGCTGTTTTTT.

The sample holds a few counts of this clonotype. This chain links TRBV25-1 with TRBJ2-7; 7 bases are a match to TRBD1. Germline V gene data show CDR1 as MGHDK and CDR2 as SYGVNS. There are 12 residues in the CDR3. The CDR3 DNA reads TGTGTGTGGCCGGGACAGTACTACGAGCAGTACTTC. This encodes CVWPGQYYEQYF.

This clonotype was seen a handful of times. Compared with germline, one end of the junction differs, possibly owing to a read error. V is TRBV20-1 and J is TRBJ1-5, with D unresolved. The CDR3 covers 13 residues. Germline CDR1 is DFQATT and CDR2 is SNEGSKA (reference sequence). CDR3 region: CSARDGGNHPQHF. The CDR3, as DNA: TGCAGTGCTAGAGATGGCGGGAATCACCCCCAGCATTTT.

This clonotype turned up a few times. J is TRBJ2-1 and V is TRBV6-5; TRBD2 matches 12 bases. This CDR3 comprises 16 residues. The V gene's germline CDR1 is MNHEY and CDR2 SVGAGI. The junction had 3 bases not matched to a gene; V was cut back by 0 bases and J by 6 bases. In DNA form, the CDR3 reads TGTGCCAGCAGTTACTCGACTAGCGGGAGCGTCAATGAGCAGTTCTTC. It encodes CASSYSTSGSVNEQFF.

This chain connects TRBV3-1 to TRBJ2-7; D is possibly TRBD2 (5 bases). Trimming shortened V by 2 bases and J by 8 bases, and 13 bases separated the two germline ends. There are 13 residues in the CDR3. CDR1 and CDR2 from the germline V gene are LGHDT and YNNKEL (reference sequence). The CDR3, as DNA: TGTGCCAGCAGCCAAATGGAGGTTGGGCAGCAGTACTTC. Its protein is CASSQMEVGQQYF.

The rearrangement joins TRBV11-2 to TRBJ1-6, with TRBD1 as a possible D gene (5 bases). The V end lost 5 bases, the J end lost 5 bases, and 16 bases lay between the germline ends. The CDR3 is 16 amino acids. Germline CDR1 and CDR2: SGHAT and FQNNGV. The CDR3 region has the DNA TGTGCCAGCAGCCAGTCCAGACAGAACCATAATTCACCCCTCCACTTT. This encodes CASSQSRQNHNSPLHF.

This clonotype was found a few times. The genes are TRBV10-1 and TRBJ2-1; the match to TRBD2 covers 10 bases. Unmatched junction bases numbered 5, after V lost 8 bases and J lost 7 bases. The germline V gene encodes CDR1 WNHNN and CDR2 SYGVQD (reference sequence). The CDR3 extends over 13 amino acids. CDR3 region: CASRSSGGNEQFF. CDR3 nucleotide sequence: TGCGCCAGCCGTTCTAGCGGGGGAAATGAGCAGTTCTTC.

The chain carries TRBV12-3 or TRBV12-4 and TRBJ2-1, with 8 bases matching TRBD2. The CDR3 has 18 amino acids. Trimming cost V 5 bases and J 12 bases; bases outside gene matches: 24. CDR3 sequence: CASSPVPGTRRWVGGQFF. The CDR3, as DNA: TGTGCCAGCAGTCCGGTTCCCGGGACTAGGCGGTGGGTGGGAGGGCAGTTCTTC.

In DNA form, the CDR3 reads TGTGCCAGCTCACCACGGACTCTAGCGGGAGGGCCGGGTGAGACCCAGTACTTC. This sequence encodes CASSPRTLAGGPGETQYF. V and J are TRBV18 and TRBJ2-5; 12 nucleotides align to TRBD2. The J segment lost 5 bases and the V segment lost 1 base, leaving 11 bases of the junction unmatched. This CDR3 has 18 residues. Germline CDR1 KGHSH, CDR2 LQKENI.

This chain links TRBV6-1 with TRBJ2-1, with TRBD2 matching 10 bases. V lost 0 bases, J lost 0 bases, and 11 bases stayed unmatched. Germline lookup yields CDR1 MNHNS and CDR2 SASEGT. This CDR3 spans 20 amino acids. The CDR3 nucleotides read TGTGCCAGCAGTGAAGCGCTAATGGGACTAGCGAGCTTCTCCTACAATGAGCAGTTCTTC. Amino acids: CASSEALMGLASFSYNEQFF.

The rearrangement uses TRBV5-1 and TRBJ2-5; D is uncertain. Trimming shortened V by 5 bases and J by 5 bases, and 19 bases separated the two germline ends. This CDR3 has 15 residues. Germline lookup yields CDR1 SGHRS and CDR2 YFSETQ. The CDR3 nucleotides read TGCGCCAGCAGACAACAAGGCGCACCCTCGGAGACCCAGTACTTC. Residues: CASRQQGAPSETQYF.